The 7 T cell receptor beta chains listed next were all sequenced from one sample in a study of blood T cells in healthy people across ages (dated by TCRdb to the mid-2010s). The library was made by 5' RACE. The sequencer was an Illumina HiSeq 2500. A second about 6 to 11 cycle PCR used a sample-barcoded 5' primer and a J-beta primer mix. TCRdb trimmed the raw reads at Q25, called clones with MiXCR and kept productive beta chains. Each CDR3 protein gets just one entry, which takes the most common genes and DNA from the rows behind it. This sample lists 500,000 to 700,000 distinct CDR3 sequences; approximately 30% were detected once. About a sixth of the sample comes from the top ten. The specimen sequenced was blood. The receptors were gathered from a woman aged 80 or older in good health.

This CDR3 reads CASSLWFGAGGPGNEQFF. CDR3 bases: TGTGCCAGCAGTTTATGGTTTGGAGCGGGAGGGCCAGGCAATGAGCAGTTCTTC. J is TRBJ2-1 and V is TRBV27; TRBD2 aligns across 10 bases. V shed 1 base and J 6 bases; nucleotides not matched to a gene: 12. Germline CDR1 MNHEY, CDR2 SMNVEV (reference sequence). The CDR3 has 18 residues.

This clonotype was counted only a few times. The rearrangement uses TRBV5-1 and TRBJ2-3; possibly TRBD2 for D (5 bases). The V gene lost 2 bases and the J gene lost 10 bases, with 8 bases spanning the gap. The CDR3 is made up of 11 amino acids. Germline assignment: CDR1 SGHRS and CDR2 YFSETQ. CDR3 DNA: TGCGCCAGCAGCTTCCAGGAGGCGCAGTATTTT. This encodes CASSFQEAQYF. Full variable domain (rest looked up from reference TRBV5-1 and TRBJ2-3): KAGVTQTPRYLIKTRGQQVTLSCSPISGHRSVSWYQQTPGQGLQFLFEYFSETQRNKGNFPGRFSGRQFSNSRSEMNVSTLELGDSALYLCASSFQEAQYFGPGTRLTVL.

This clonotype was observed at least ten times. The chain links TRBV6-6 to TRBJ2-5; D unclear. There are 12 residues in the CDR3. V lost 0 bases, J lost 3 bases, and 2 bases lay in between. From germline, CDR1 is MNHNY and CDR2 SVGAGI (reference sequence). The CDR3 here is CASSYSEETQYF. In DNA, the CDR3 is TGTGCCAGCAGTTACTCCGAAGAGACCCAGTACTTC.

The chain is built from TRBV20-1 and TRBJ2-5; 9 positions agree with TRBD1. The CDR3 covers 14 residues. Germline loops: CDR1 DFQATT, CDR2 SNEGSKA (reference sequence). V shed 5 bases and J 1 base; nucleotides not matched to a gene: 5. CDR3 nucleotides: TGCAGTGCTCGAACAGGGGGCCCCCAAGAGACCCAGTACTTC. Amino acid sequence: CSARTGGPQETQYF.

In this sample, this clonotype turned up many times. The rearrangement links TRBV20-1 to TRBJ2-1; no clear D gene. V was trimmed by 0 bases and J by 8 bases, leaving 11 bases between them. The CDR3 length is 13 residues. Germline V gene lookup returns CDR1 DFQATT and CDR2 SNEGSKA (reference sequence). CDR3 protein: CSARDSLLHEQFF. CDR3 nucleotide sequence: TGCAGTGCTAGAGACAGCCTCCTCCATGAGCAGTTCTTC.

A few counts support this clonotype. A much larger clone differs from this one at a single base, so this may be a read error. The J gene is TRBJ1-2, the V gene TRBV20-1; D remains unclear. The length of the CDR3 is 14 residues. Germline V gene data show CDR1 as DFQATT and CDR2 as SNEGSKA (reference sequence). Trimming removed 7 bases from V and 2 bases from J, with 17 bases in between. The CDR3 nucleotides are TGCAGTGTTATACCCCGGGGAGGGAACTATGGCTACACCTTC. This gives the protein CSVIPRGGNYGYTF.

This chain links TRBV6-2 or TRBV6-3 with TRBJ2-1, with a weak D call TRBD1 (6 bases). CDR3 length: 20 amino acids. Trimming took off 3 bases at V and 0 bases at J, with 24 bases between the two ends. Germline CDR1 reads MNHEY; CDR2 reads SVGEGT. In DNA form, the CDR3 reads TGTGCCAGCAGTTATTCGGCAGGGGATGAACCGACCAGCTCCTACAATGAGCAGTTCTTC. Translated, it gives CASSYSAGDEPTSSYNEQFF.